Each of the 16 T cell receptor beta chains below was sequenced from the same sample in a study of molecular identifiers for immune sequencing clone quantification. Using its own MiXCR run on the PCR reads, TCRdb lists one record per CDR3 protein. The sample consists of a few hundred thousand distinct CDR3 sequences, around a fifth of them appearing once. Sequenced sample: naive CD8+ T cells from blood, with Jurkat cell RNA spiked in. The subset here: FACS-sorted CD8+CD4-CCR7+CD45RA+ naive T cells. These receptors came from a human donor in good health. Some libraries in this study had Jurkat cell RNA spiked in.

The gene calls are TRBV5-4 and TRBJ1-1, with 12 bases matching TRBD1. In germline, CDR1 is SGHNT, CDR2 YYREEE (reference sequence). This CDR3 region has 15 residues. J lost 5 bases, V lost 2 bases, and 4 bases had no gene match. CDR3: CASSFLGQGATEAFF. CDR3 nucleotide sequence: TGTGCCAGCAGCTTTCTGGGACAGGGGGCTACTGAAGCTTTCTTT.

This CDR3 is CASSVGRYNEQFF. Here the CDR3 DNA reads TGTGCCAGCAGTGTAGGGCGGTACAATGAGCAGTTCTTC. The chain recombines TRBV6-2 or TRBV6-3 with TRBJ2-1, with no clear D. This CDR3 has 13 amino acids. V was cut by 5 bases and J by 4 bases, with 9 bases left in between. Germline V gives CDR1 MNHEY, CDR2 SVGEGT.

The chain has TRBV4-3 and TRBJ2-7; 8 nucleotides match TRBD1. Per germline, CDR1 LGHNA and CDR2 YSLEER. V was clipped by 1 base and J by 3 bases; unmatched bases: 5. The CDR3 contains 15 residues. This chain's CDR3 is CASSQVSGGGYEQYF. CDR3 bases: TGCGCCAGCAGCCAAGTTTCAGGGGGCGGCTACGAGCAGTACTTC.

Ten or more counts support this clonotype. The chain couples TRBV7-2 to TRBJ2-2; D is unresolved. The V gene lost 4 bases and the J gene lost 3 bases, with 15 bases spanning the gap. This CDR3 has 16 residues. Germline V lookup: CDR1 SGHTA, CDR2 FQGNSA. CDR3 protein: CASSWVPMAYTGELFF. As DNA, the CDR3 is TGTGCCAGCAGCTGGGTACCGATGGCTTACACCGGGGAGCTGTTTTTT.

This clonotype was recorded many times. The CDR3 DNA is TGTGCCAGTAGCTGGAGACTAGCGCCTGGAAACGAGCAGTACTTC. Amino acid sequence: CASSWRLAPGNEQYF. The chain joins TRBV19 to TRBJ2-7, with 8 positions matching TRBD2. J lost 5 bases, V lost 6 bases, and 12 bases had no gene match. This CDR3 comprises 15 residues. Germline CDR1 and CDR2: LNHDA and SQIVND (reference sequence).

This clonotype was detected a few times. The chain employs TRBV4-1 and TRBJ2-7; weak D call: TRBD1 (6 bases). This CDR3 has 15 residues. The V and J ends lost 3 bases and 2 bases respectively, with 14 bases between them. Germline V gene lookup returns CDR1 MGHRA and CDR2 YSYEKL. CDR3 bases: TGCGCCAGCAGCCAGGGGTCAGGGGTACCCTACGAGCAGTACTTC. Translating it yields CASSQGSGVPYEQYF.

This clonotype was observed many times. V gene TRBV4-3 combines with J gene TRBJ2-7; tentatively, D is TRBD1 (5 bases). The V and J ends lost 4 bases and 2 bases respectively, with 15 bases between them. The CDR3 contains 15 residues. Germline V gene lookup returns CDR1 LGHNA and CDR2 YSLEER. CDR3: CASSPSVGAPYEQYF. For the CDR3, the DNA is TGCGCCAGCAGCCCCTCCGTAGGGGCCCCCTACGAGCAGTACTTC.

Turning to this clonotype: One end of the junction is discordant with germline, which a read error may explain. J is TRBJ2-1 and V is TRBV19; 8 bases line up with TRBD2. The CDR3 consists of 13 residues. Per the germline V gene, CDR1 is LNHDA and CDR2 is SQIVND (reference sequence). The CDR3 loop reads CASSISGENEQSF. Written as DNA, the CDR3 is TGTGCCAGTAGTATTAGCGGGGAGAATGAGCAGTCCTTC.

The table lists this clonotype with a few counts. The rearrangement joins TRBV18 to TRBJ2-7; 11 bases align to TRBD2. After removal of 3 bases from V and 7 bases from J, the junction contained 8 bases not matched to a gene. The CDR3 is 15 amino acids. Germline V lookup: CDR1 KGHSH, CDR2 LQKENI. CDR3 sequence reads: CASSPDSGRGLEQYF. In nucleotides, the CDR3 is TGTGCCAGCTCACCTGATAGCGGGAGGGGGCTGGAGCAGTACTTC.

The chain has TRBV27 and TRBJ1-1; D ambiguous. Germline CDR1 MNHEY, CDR2 SMNVEV (reference sequence). CDR3 length: 17 residues. Trimming shortened V by 0 bases and J by 0 bases, and 14 bases separated the two germline ends. The CDR3 protein is CASSLSIGPIMNTEAFF. As DNA, the CDR3 is TGTGCCAGCAGTTTATCGATCGGCCCCATAATGAACACTGAAGCTTTCTTT.

This clonotype was observed a handful of times. The rearrangement uses TRBV5-6 and TRBJ2-3; 7 nucleotides match TRBD2. This CDR3 is built from 13 residues. The ends lost 9 bases at V and 5 bases at J; junction bases unmatched: 9. Per germline, CDR1 SGHDT and CDR2 YYEEEE. The CDR3 DNA is TGTGCCACTGGGGCGGGAGAGTTAGATACGCAGTATTTT. Its translation: CATGAGELDTQYF.

This clonotype was found a few times. The chain is built from TRBV6-1 and TRBJ2-3; a possible D gene is TRBD2 (5 bases). Per germline, CDR1 MNHNS and CDR2 SASEGT. V shed 3 bases and J shed 0 bases, with 7 bases lying between them. This CDR3 spans 14 amino acids. The CDR3 DNA follows: TGTGCCAGCAGTGAGGACTGGAGCACAGATACGCAGTATTTT. This sequence encodes CASSEDWSTDTQYF.

This clonotype was counted only a few times. The chain carries TRBV7-9 and TRBJ2-7, with D possibly being TRBD2 (5 bases). V was trimmed by 5 bases and J by 6 bases, leaving 14 bases between them. From germline, CDR1 is SEHNR and CDR2 FQNEAQ (reference sequence). This CDR3 comprises 13 residues. In DNA form, the CDR3 reads TGTGCCAGCAGCGGAGGACTTAAGCTCGAGCAGTACTTC. Translating it yields CASSGGLKLEQYF. Drawing the rest from reference TRBV7-9 and TRBJ2-7, the complete variable domain is DTGVSQNPRHKITKRGQNVTFRCDPISEHNRLYWYRQTLGQGPEFLTYFQNEAQLEKSRLLSDRFSAERPKGSFSTLEIQRTEQGDSAMYLCASSGGLKLEQYFGPGTRLTVT.

This clonotype occurred many times. The chain recombines TRBV28 with TRBJ1-3; no clear D. CDR1 and CDR2 from the germline V gene are MDHEN and SYDVKM. The CDR3 is 16 residues long. The V gene lost 2 bases and the J gene lost 1 base, with 12 bases spanning the gap. CDR3 bases: TGTGCCAGCAGTTTAAGGCAGCGTACTTCTGGAAACACCATATATTTT. It is translated as CASSLRQRTSGNTIYF.

This clonotype was recorded many times. V is TRBV7-9 and J is TRBJ1-4; D ambiguous. Trimming left V 5 bases short and J 5 bases short, with 9 bases between. Germline CDR1 is SEHNR and CDR2 is FQNEAQ (reference sequence). This CDR3 spans 13 amino acids. CDR3 in DNA: TGTGCCAGCAGCCCTGAATCCAATGAAAAACTGTTTTTT. It encodes CASSPESNEKLFF.

This clonotype was seen ten or more times. The V call is TRBV13, the J call TRBJ2-6; D remains unclear. In germline, CDR1 is PRHDT, CDR2 FYEKMQ (reference sequence). The V gene lost 2 bases and the J gene lost 0 bases, with 8 bases spanning the gap. The CDR3 has 16 residues. CDR3 in amino acids: CASSLLRVSGANVLTF. The CDR3 DNA sequence: TGTGCCAGCAGCTTACTTAGGGTCTCTGGGGCCAACGTCCTGACTTTC.